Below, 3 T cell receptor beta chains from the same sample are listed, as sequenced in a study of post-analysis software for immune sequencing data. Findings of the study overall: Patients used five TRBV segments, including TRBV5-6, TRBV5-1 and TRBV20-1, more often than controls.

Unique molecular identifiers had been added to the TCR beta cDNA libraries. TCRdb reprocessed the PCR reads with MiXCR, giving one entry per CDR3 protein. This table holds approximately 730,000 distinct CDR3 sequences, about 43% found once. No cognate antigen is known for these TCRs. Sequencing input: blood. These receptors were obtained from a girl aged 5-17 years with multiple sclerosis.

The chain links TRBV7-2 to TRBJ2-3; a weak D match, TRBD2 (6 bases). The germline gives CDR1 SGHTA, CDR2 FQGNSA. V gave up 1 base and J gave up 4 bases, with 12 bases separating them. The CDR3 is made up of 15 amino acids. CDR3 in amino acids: CASSLDGGSADTQYF. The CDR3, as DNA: TGTGCCAGCAGCTTAGACGGAGGGAGCGCAGATACGCAGTATTTT.

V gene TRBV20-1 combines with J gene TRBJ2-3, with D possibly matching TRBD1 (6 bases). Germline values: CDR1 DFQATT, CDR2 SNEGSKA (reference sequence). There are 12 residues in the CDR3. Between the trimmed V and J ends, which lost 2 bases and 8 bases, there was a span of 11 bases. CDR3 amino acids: CSARLLGGTQYF. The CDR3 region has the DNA TGCAGTGCTAGATTGTTAGGGGGTACGCAGTATTTT.

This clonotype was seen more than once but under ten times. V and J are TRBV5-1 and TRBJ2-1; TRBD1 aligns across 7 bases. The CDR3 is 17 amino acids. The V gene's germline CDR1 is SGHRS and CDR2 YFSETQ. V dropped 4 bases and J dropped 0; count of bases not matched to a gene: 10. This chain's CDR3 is CASSPGQPPTSYNEQFF. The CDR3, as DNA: TGCGCCAGCAGCCCGGGACAGCCACCGACCTCCTACAATGAGCAGTTCTTC.